The sequence of this T cell receptor beta chain was determined in a study of T cell responses to AZD1222 COVID-19 vaccine (dated by TCRdb to the early 2020s). At the level of the whole study: AZD1222 recipients with second doses at about 4 weeks or about 12 weeks were pooled, because spike-specific TCR depth and breadth did not differ between schedules. Enrollment into the trials was organized by age into subgroups of 18-55, 56-69 and 70-plus years, and those subgroups contained approximately 160, 26 and 62 TCR-sequenced participants, respectively. A total of 230 or so trial participants underwent TCR sequencing, of whom 207 received two doses of AZD1222 and some 25 received two doses of the MenACWY control vaccine. What the study reported, not specific to this receptor: Because no samples from the day 14 peak response were available, repertoires could be characterized only after the peak T cell response. Vaccine-associated CD4 TCRs spanned the whole spike protein, with dominant responses in regions 160-218 and 743-854. The 56-69-year group was small, and its depth increase did not reach significance, likely because of low power. After two AZD1222 doses, both the breadth and the depth of spike-specific TCRs were significantly higher than at day 0 and than in MenACWY recipients. Participants were mostly white British and included more females than males, and it was suggested by the authors that clonal diversity may have been underestimated. Conclusions about previously exposed vaccinees were limited because only a handful of AZD1222 recipients were SARS-CoV-2 seropositive at baseline. Reportedly, close to half of the unique spike-specific TCRs recognized epitopes lying outside the regions that are mutated in the B.1.351 and B.1.1.7 variants.

On this clone: Its antigen is currently not known. There are no base qualities to consult, and no much larger clone falls within one base.

In the germline V gene, CDR1 corresponds to SGDLS and CDR2 to YYNGEE. The CDR3 covers 16 residues, taking in both the cysteine and the phenylalanine. CDR3 DNA is the only sequence kept; it has 48 bases, read in frame from the first base. V lost 7 bases and J lost 4 bases, and the count of bases not matched to a germline gene is 11. The CDR3 regions of human TCRbeta chains were analyzed by immunosequencing. The source study handled its data this way. Repertoire TCRs were checked for matches against a reference library of SARS-CoV-2-specific TCRs that had been generated using the MIRA antigen-specificity platform. Breadth meant the fraction of unique TCRs that were SARS-CoV-2-associated, whereas depth meant the fraction of total T cells that were SARS-CoV-2-associated. Using the MIRA data, every spike-specific TCR was mapped to the spike region that the TCR reacted to and assigned to either a CD4 or a CD8 class. Log10-transformed breadth and depth values were compared by one-way ANOVA with Sidak's multiple comparisons tests. The table was pulled from immuneACCESS by TCRdb, which kept in-frame rearrangements only. Such tables lose some clones; where checked, under half of the loss comes from unresolved V genes, and the rest has no known cause. The D gene and trimming were derived from the DNA, and the V and J assignments and clone size from that table. Present in this sample are approximately 100,000 clones, 92% of which were seen just once. About 1.2% of the sample lies in the top ten.

Explained via the paper, the time point label denotes: baseline before first vaccination. Samples from vaccinated people were obtained from the UK trials COV001 and COV002, which included a single-blind randomized controlled phase 2/3 trial of AZD1222 (ChAdOx1 nCoV-19) in healthy adults. Trial participant PBMC samples were collected at day 0 and day 28 after the second dose for TCRbeta chain sequencing. The receptor was derived from an adult in good health. The rearranged chain carries TRBV9 and TRBJ2-5, and TRBD2 matches 12 of the central bases. Sequenced here: peripheral blood, sampled on day 0 of AZD1222 vaccination. The nucleotides are TGTGCCAGCTGCAAAGGTTCACTAGCGGGAGGAGAGACCCAGTACTTC. It codes for CASCKGSLAGGETQYF. With the portions outside the CDR3 filled from the reference TRBV9 and TRBJ2-5 genes, the complete variable region becomes DSGVTQTPKHLITATGQRVTLRCSPRSGDLSVYWYQQSLDQGLQFLIQYYNGEERAKGNILERFSAQQFPDLHSELNLSSLELGDSALYFCASCKGSLAGGETQYFGPGTRLLVL.